These 20 T cell receptor beta chains originate from one sample sequenced in a study of blood T cell repertoires in COVID-19. Here immunoSEQ multiplex PCR was the method, and the copy in TCRdb shows in-frame clones only, minus some. Of 200,000 or so clones in the sample, nearly 85% were seen once. Sequenced material: peripheral blood. The receptors stem from a woman younger than 45 with acute or convalescent COVID-19.

This clone occurred once. J is TRBJ1-2 and V is TRBV9, with 7 bases matching TRBD1. The length of the CDR3 is 13 residues. CDR1 is SGDLS, CDR2 YYNGEE, per germline. Unmatched junction bases numbered 6, after V lost 6 bases and J lost 4 bases. This CDR3 is CASTSGDSYGYTF. The CDR3 DNA reads as TGTGCCAGCACCTCAGGGGACAGCTATGGCTACACCTTC.

This rearrangement joins TRBV5-5 to TRBJ1-4, with unresolved D. V was clipped by 2 bases and J by 8 bases, with 10 bases between them. Germline V gene sequence: CDR1 SGHKS, CDR2 YYEKEE (reference sequence). This CDR3 contains 13 residues. CDR3: CASSLFREEKLFF. The CDR3 coding sequence is TGTGCCAGCAGCTTATTCCGGGAAGAAAAACTGTTTTTT.

This clone was counted a single time. The chain joins TRBV6-9 to TRBJ1-5; TRBD1 might be the D (6 bases). CDR3 length equals 15 residues. Trimming took off 3 bases at V and 9 bases at J, with 18 bases between the two ends. Germline CDR1 reads MNHGY; CDR2 reads SVAAGI. CDR3 sequence: CASSYGRGFPGPQHF. CDR3 nucleotide sequence: TGTGCCAGCAGTTACGGCAGGGGATTCCCTGGGCCCCAGCATTTT.

The V gene is TRBV11-3, the J gene TRBJ2-3; 7 positions agree with TRBD2. This CDR3 has 14 amino acids. The germline gives CDR1 SGHNT, CDR2 YENEEA. V was clipped by 5 bases and J by 6 bases; unmatched bases: 8. The CDR3 coding sequence is TGTGCCAGCAGCCCCGGACTAGAAGGGGATACGCAGTATTTT. It encodes CASSPGLEGDTQYF.

The chain links TRBV14 to TRBJ2-3, with a weak D call TRBD1 (5 bases). CDR1 and CDR2 (germline): SGHDN, FVKESK. The CDR3 is made up of 16 amino acids. V lost 5 bases and J 1 base, leaving 16 bases between the germline ends. The CDR3, as DNA: TGTGCCAGCAGCTCCCGCCAGGGTTTGGGCACAGATACGCAGTATTTT. Translating gives CASSSRQGLGTDTQYF.

This clone was seen just once. This chain uses TRBV5-4 with TRBJ2-3; D unresolved. Germline lookup yields CDR1 SGHNT and CDR2 YYREEE (reference sequence). This CDR3 is 13 amino acids long. Trimming took off 3 bases at V and 3 bases at J, with 8 bases between the two ends. CDR3 nucleotides: TGTGCCAGCAGCTCCGACATAACAGATACGCAGTATTTT. Protein sequence: CASSSDITDTQYF.

The V and J genes are TRBV19 and TRBJ2-7; TRBD2 is a possible D gene (6 bases). The CDR3 length is 14 residues. In germline, CDR1 is LNHDA, CDR2 SQIVND (reference sequence). The V end lost 3 bases, the J end lost 5 bases, and 14 bases lay between the germline ends. The CDR3 loop reads CASSMWGDVNEQYF. The CDR3 DNA reads as TGTGCCAGTAGTATGTGGGGGGATGTAAACGAGCAGTACTTC.

About this clone itself: Other DNA sequences of this sample code for an identical CDR3. The genes are TRBV3-1 (or the pseudogene TRBV3-2) and TRBJ1-2, with TRBD1 identical over 8 bases. CDR1 and CDR2 (germline): LGHDT, YNNKEL (reference sequence). The CDR3 is 13 residues long. V gave up 1 base and J gave up 5 bases; unmatched junction bases: 0. CDR3 sequence (DNA): TGTGCCAGCAGCCAAGGACAGGGGTATGGCTACACCTTC. This translates into CASSQGQGYGYTF.

The chain has TRBV2 and TRBJ1-2; TRBD1 aligns across 9 bases. Trimming cost V 5 bases and J 8 bases; bases outside gene matches: 12. Germline V CDR1 and CDR2: SNHLY, FYNNEI. This CDR3 has 15 amino acids. The CDR3 region is CASSPPATGGRGYTF. CDR3 sequence (DNA): TGTGCCAGCAGTCCCCCGGCTACAGGGGGCAGGGGCTACACCTTC. Full variable domain (rest looked up from reference TRBV2 and TRBJ1-2): EPEVTQTPSHQVTQMGQEVILRCVPISNHLYFYWYRQILGQKVEFLVSFYNNEISEKSEIFDDQFSVERPDGSNFTLKIRSTKLEDSAMYFCASSPPATGGRGYTFGSGTRLTVV.

The chain joins TRBV7-8 to TRBJ1-4; 9 bases map to TRBD1. Trimming cost V 5 bases and J 7 bases; bases outside gene matches: 8. This CDR3 has 15 residues. From germline, CDR1 is SGHVS and CDR2 FQNEAQ. CDR3 protein: CASSPGTGTSEKLFF. The CDR3 DNA sequence: TGTGCCAGCAGCCCCGGGACAGGGACTTCTGAAAAACTGTTTTTT.

This chain connects TRBV4-3 to TRBJ1-2; TRBD1 aligns across 7 bases. Germline lookup yields CDR1 LGHNA and CDR2 YSLEER. The CDR3 loop spans 15 amino acids. J lost 4 bases, V lost 0 bases, and 5 bases had no gene match. The CDR3 is CASSQEKGASYGYTF. The CDR3 DNA follows: TGCGCCAGCAGCCAAGAAAAGGGGGCCAGCTATGGCTACACCTTC.

The genes are TRBV7-2 and TRBJ2-5; 7 bases map to TRBD2. CDR1 and CDR2 (germline): SGHTA, FQGNSA. V was pared by 4 bases and J by 9 bases, with 14 bases of the junction left unmatched. The CDR3 has 15 residues. CDR3 region: CASSSPSGSSLAQYF. The CDR3 DNA is TGTGCCAGCAGCTCTCCTAGCGGTTCCTCATTGGCCCAGTACTTC.

This rearrangement joins TRBV19 to TRBJ1-2; possible D gene TRBD1, 6 bases. The germline V gene has CDR1 LNHDA and CDR2 SQIVND (reference sequence). There are 15 residues in the CDR3. The V end lost 10 bases, the J end lost 3 bases, and 21 bases lay between the germline ends. As DNA, the CDR3 is TGTGCCACCTCACCCTGGATGGGGGCTGACTATGGCTACACCTTC. Translating it yields CATSPWMGADYGYTF.

The chain carries TRBV3-1 (or the pseudogene TRBV3-2) and TRBJ2-5, with 11 bases that match TRBD2. Germline assignment: CDR1 LGHDT and CDR2 YNNKEL (reference sequence). The V segment lost 3 bases and the J segment 5 bases; nucleotides outside the gene matches: 8. The length of the CDR3 is 16 residues. Here the CDR3 reads CASSQLSGGVRETQYF. The CDR3 nucleotides read TGTGCCAGCAGCCAGCTTAGCGGGGGGGTGAGGGAGACCCAGTACTTC.

The genes are TRBV7-2 and TRBJ2-2, with D perhaps matching TRBD1 (7 bases). Germline CDR1 is SGHTA and CDR2 is FQGNSA. V shed 5 bases and J shed 2 bases, with 21 bases lying between them. CDR3 size: 18 residues. CDR3 residues: CASSLIAGGRINTGELFF. The CDR3 nucleotides read TGTGCCAGCAGCCTCATAGCAGGGGGGAGGATCAACACCGGGGAGCTGTTTTTT.

The chain couples TRBV27 to TRBJ1-5, with D possibly TRBD1 on 5 matching bases. CDR3 size: 13 residues. With 3 bases removed from V and 9 bases from J, the gap between germline ends came to 12 bases. The germline gives CDR1 MNHEY, CDR2 SMNVEV (reference sequence). This chain's CDR3 is CASSFQGSPPQHF. The CDR3 region has the DNA TGTGCCAGCAGTTTCCAGGGAAGTCCGCCCCAGCATTTT.

The chain combines TRBV12-5 with TRBJ2-2, with 10 bases matching TRBD2. V lost 6 bases to trimming and J lost 3 bases; unmatched junction nucleotides: 7. This CDR3 is 16 amino acids long. The germline gives CDR1 LGHNT, CDR2 FRNRAP. DNA of the CDR3: TGTGCTAGTGGCACGTCTAGCGGGGGCTACACCGGGGAGCTGTTTTTT. Its translation: CASGTSSGGYTGELFF.

J is TRBJ2-5 and V is TRBV6-6, with a tentative D call TRBD2 (6 bases). Trimming shortened V by 3 bases and J by 9 bases, and 14 bases separated the two germline ends. Germline lookup yields CDR1 MNHNY and CDR2 SVGAGI (reference sequence). This CDR3 spans 13 amino acids. CDR3 sequence reads: CASSYSPGVAQYF. CDR3 nucleotide sequence: TGTGCCAGCAGTTATTCGCCGGGAGTAGCCCAGTACTTC.

J is TRBJ1-2 and V is TRBV9; 10 nucleotides agree with TRBD1. Germline V gene lookup returns CDR1 SGDLS and CDR2 YYNGEE. CDR3 length equals 16 residues. The ends lost 3 bases at V and 6 bases at J; junction bases unmatched: 11. CDR3 region: CASSALPGTGANGYTF. DNA for the CDR3: TGTGCCAGCAGCGCGCTCCCTGGGACAGGGGCGAATGGCTACACCTTC.

The chain is built from TRBV12-5 and TRBJ1-1, with D unclear. CDR3 length: 14 amino acids. Germline V gene data show CDR1 as LGHNT and CDR2 as FRNRAP. Trimming removed 0 bases at V and 8 bases at J, with 13 bases between. The CDR3, as DNA: TGTGCTAGTGGTTTGGTACGAGAATTGGAGGAAGCTTTCTTT. This sequence encodes CASGLVRELEEAFF.